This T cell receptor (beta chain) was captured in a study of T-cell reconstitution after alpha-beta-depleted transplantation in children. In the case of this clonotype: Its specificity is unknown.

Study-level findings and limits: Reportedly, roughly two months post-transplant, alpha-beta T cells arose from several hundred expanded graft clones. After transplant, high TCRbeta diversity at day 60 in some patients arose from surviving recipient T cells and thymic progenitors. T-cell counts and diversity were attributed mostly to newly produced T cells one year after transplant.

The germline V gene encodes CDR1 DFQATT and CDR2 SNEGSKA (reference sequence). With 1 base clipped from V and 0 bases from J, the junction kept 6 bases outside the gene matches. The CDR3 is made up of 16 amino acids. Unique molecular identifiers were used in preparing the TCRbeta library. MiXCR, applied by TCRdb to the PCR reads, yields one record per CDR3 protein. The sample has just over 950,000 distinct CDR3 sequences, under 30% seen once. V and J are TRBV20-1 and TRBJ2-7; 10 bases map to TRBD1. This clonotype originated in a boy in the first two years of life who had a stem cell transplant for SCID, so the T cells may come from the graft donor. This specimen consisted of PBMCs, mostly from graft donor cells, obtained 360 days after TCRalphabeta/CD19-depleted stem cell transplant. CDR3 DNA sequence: TGCAGTGCTAGAGGTCCGGGACAGGGGCACTCCTACGAGCAGTACTTC. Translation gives CSARGPGQGHSYEQYF.